Sequencing of this TCR beta chain was carried out in a study of long-term antiretroviral therapy in people with HIV (dated by TCRdb to between 2021 and 2023). Study-wide context: The earliest samples were collected about a decade before the 2015 WHO recommendation for immediate ART, when ART was typically delayed until CD4 counts fell. This retrospective serial study examined whether starting ART and sustained HIV suppression were associated with changes in the composition and diversity of the TRB repertoire in peripheral blood. A total of fewer than 250 cryopreserved PBMC samples came from approximately 30 adults with confirmed HIV infection and were collected serially over a mean of roughly 6 years (range 1-12). Of the approximately 30 participants with HIV, about a dozen were female. Test extractions of a monoclonal T-cell line alongside a few dozen polyclonal samples showed no cross-contamination during QIAcube processing. Paper-wide results and their limitations: Starting ART was linked to a significant rise in TRB diversity, yet even after long-term ART the diversity remained significantly lower than in transplant donor controls. Since PBMC availability was limited, sequencing covered only the TCR beta chain, with no alpha chain pairing. Expanded TRB clones identified before ART initiation dominated the repertoire at all time points, although this dominance fluctuated and declined in many PLHIV after ART. Inferences about post-ART repertoire changes are limited because no data were available on ART adherence, viral resistance or therapy changes. Samples dated from about 2004 to 2017, and the ART regimens used may be less effective than current ones. HIV repertoires had narrower CDR3 length ranges than controls, and the network structure suggested an antigen-experienced repertoire that shifted only slightly toward naive after ART. Because pre-ART samples had limited cell numbers, unsorted PBMC were profiled rather than sorted CD4+ and CD8+ T cells.

Sequencing of the TRB variable region was done with the immunoSEQ hsTCRB v3.0 assay at survey level resolution. A depth of 40,000-50,000 T-cell genomes per sample was targeted for TRB sequencing. An Illumina MiSeq with a v3 150-cycle kit was used to sequence the pooled TRB libraries. Concerning the study's data processing: Repertoire analysis was performed in R inside a reproducible Nextflow workflow that covered QC, data transformation and analysis. LymphoSeq2, an R package for exploring AIRR-Seq data, was used to implement the custom analyses. A few samples that produced fewer than 5000 total TRB sequences were removed, so 188 HIV repertoires were analyzed. Among the 180 to 200 retained HIV repertoires, about 57 were collected before ART initiation and around 130 after ART initiation. Repertoires were downsampled to 5000 TRB nucleotide sequences, with summary statistics averaged over 100 downsampling iterations. TRB sequences were retained for analysis only if CDR3 regions of at least seven amino acids were present. Diversity was assessed using a clonality score derived from Shannon entropy and using the Gini coefficient. In the repertoire networks, any two of the top 5000 CDR3 amino acid sequences were linked whenever the two sequences differed by an edit distance of one. For TRB CDR3 amino acid sequences, GLIPH2 was used to predict antigen specificity groups and MHC restriction. To flag known associations with CMV, EBV, HIV or tissue antigens, CDR3 amino acid sequences were compared against VDJdb and McPAS-TCR. Pre-ART, post-ART and control groups were compared with Wilcoxon signed-rank tests and Holm-Bonferroni correction. Drawn from immuneACCESS, this table holds only the in-frame rearrangements with V and J called that TCRdb kept. Clones are partly lost; checked studies trace under half to an unresolved V gene and leave the rest unexplained. Clone size and V and J calls were adopted from that table, with D and trimming inferred from the DNA. The sample table holds approximately 25,000 clones, of which 65% to 90% were seen once. The ten largest account for about 2.3% of the sample.

Participants were included only if at least one PBMC sample before ART initiation and at least two post-ART samples were available. Treatment was received in the United States of America by all participants with HIV. Before DNA extraction, cryopreserved samples containing about 0.9-10 million PBMC were thawed and washed. At the time of the earliest PBMC sample, participants with HIV were aged between about 20 and 54 years. Each participant contributed PBMC samples from 1-4 timepoints before ART initiation and 2-8 timepoints after ART initiation, with a median of 7 samples. Serial HIV viral load, CD4+ T-cell count, ART history and demographic data were obtained for every participant. Genomic DNA was extracted from unsorted PBMC with a Qiagen kit on a QIAcube, with processing performed in batches of 12 samples. According to the germline V gene, CDR1 reads MDHEN and CDR2 reads SYDVKM. The CDR3, cysteine through phenylalanine, is 16 amino acids long. Kept here is only the CDR3 DNA, which spans 48 bases and is read in frame from base 1. Trimming at the junction amounts to 2 bases on V and 5 bases on J, and the germline ends lie 16 bases apart.

For this clone: What this receptor recognizes is not known. No qualities accompany the bases; no much larger clone lies one base away.

This TCR came from a man aged 50-59 years with HIV. Rearrangement joined TRBV28 to TRBJ1-5; confidence is insufficient to name the D gene. The sample in question was unsorted PBMCs, obtained 3 years after starting antiretroviral therapy. The nucleotide sequence reads TGTGCCAGCAGTTTAAACTTCCTACTTTTCCATCAGCCCCAGCATTTT. This is translated as CASSLNFLLFHQPQHF. Where the CDR3 stops, the reference TRBV28 and TRBJ1-5 genes take over; the full variable domain is DVKVTQSSRYLVKRTGEKVFLECVQDMDHENMFWYRQDPGLGLRLIYFSYDVKMKEKGDIPEGYSVSREKKERFSLILESASTNQTSMYLCASSLNFLLFHQPQHFGDGTRLSIL.